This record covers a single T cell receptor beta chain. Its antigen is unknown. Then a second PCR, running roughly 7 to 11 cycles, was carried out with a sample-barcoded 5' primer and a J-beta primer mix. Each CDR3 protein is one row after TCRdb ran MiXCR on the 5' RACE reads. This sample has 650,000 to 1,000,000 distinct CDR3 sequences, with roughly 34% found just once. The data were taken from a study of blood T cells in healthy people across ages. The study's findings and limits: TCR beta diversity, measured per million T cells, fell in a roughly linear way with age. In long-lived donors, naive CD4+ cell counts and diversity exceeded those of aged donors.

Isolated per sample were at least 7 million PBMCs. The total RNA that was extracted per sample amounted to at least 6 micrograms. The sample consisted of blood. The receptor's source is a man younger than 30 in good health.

CDR3 in amino acids: CSARGRAQETQYF. CDR3 sequence (DNA): TGCAGTGCTAGAGGCCGGGCCCAAGAGACCCAGTACTTC. This chain joins TRBV20-1 and TRBJ2-5, with D unclear. Trimming shortened V by 1 base and J by 1 base, and 7 bases separated the two germline ends. The germline gives CDR1 DFQATT, CDR2 SNEGSKA (reference sequence). This CDR3 comprises 13 residues.